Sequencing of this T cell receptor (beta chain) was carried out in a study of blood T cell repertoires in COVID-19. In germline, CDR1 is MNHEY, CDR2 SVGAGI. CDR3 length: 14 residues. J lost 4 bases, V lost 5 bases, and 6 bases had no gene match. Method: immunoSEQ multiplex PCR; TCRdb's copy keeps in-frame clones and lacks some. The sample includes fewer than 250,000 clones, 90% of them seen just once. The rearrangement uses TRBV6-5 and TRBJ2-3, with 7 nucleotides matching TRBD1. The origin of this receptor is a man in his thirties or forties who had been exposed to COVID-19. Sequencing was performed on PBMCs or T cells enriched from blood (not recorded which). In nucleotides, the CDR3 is TGTGCCAGCAGTCGGGGACAGCCTCCAGATACGCAGTATTTT. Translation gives CASSRGQPPDTQYF.